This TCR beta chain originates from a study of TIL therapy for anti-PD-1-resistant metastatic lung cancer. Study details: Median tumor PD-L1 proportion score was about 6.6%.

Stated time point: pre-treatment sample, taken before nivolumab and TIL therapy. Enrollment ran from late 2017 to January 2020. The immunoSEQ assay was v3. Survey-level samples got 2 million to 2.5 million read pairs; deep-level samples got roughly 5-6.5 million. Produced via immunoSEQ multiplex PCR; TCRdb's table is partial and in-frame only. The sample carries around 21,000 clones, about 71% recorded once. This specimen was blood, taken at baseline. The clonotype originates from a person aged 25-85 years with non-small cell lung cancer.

The CDR3 nucleotides read TGTGCCAGCAGCTCCTCGTGGACAGCTGGAAACACCATATATTTT. It specifies CASSSSWTAGNTIYF. V usage is TRBV6-5 and J usage is TRBJ1-3; tentative D call: TRBD1 (6 bases). The length of the CDR3 is 15 residues. The V end lost 6 bases, the J end lost 2 bases, and 14 bases lay between the germline ends. The V gene's germline CDR1 is MNHEY and CDR2 SVGAGI.